This paragraph covers one T cell receptor beta chain sequence. The CDR3 covers 14 residues. Germline CDR1 and CDR2: ENHRY and SYGVKD. The V end was cut by 6 bases, the J end by 7 bases, with 18 bases between. These data originate in a study of blood T cell repertoires in COVID-19. Overall study: Whether acute or convalescent, the COVID-19 samples came from the United States, Italy and Spain.

Per the authors' pipeline: Amplification from reference gene primers served as the basis for estimated nucleated cell counts. TCRdb keeps only in-frame clones here, not all; method: immunoSEQ multiplex PCR. V and J calls plus clone size are reproduced from that table; the DNA served to infer D and trimming. The sample records some 250,000 clones, approximately 84% being singletons. The sample consisted of peripheral blood. This sequence was found in a woman in her 30s who had recovered from COVID-19. The V and J genes are TRBV10-3 and TRBJ1-1; D gene ambiguous. The CDR3 here is CAISPTTTDGEAFF. CDR3 nucleotide sequence: TGTGCCATCAGCCCCACGACTACCGACGGTGAAGCTTTCTTT.